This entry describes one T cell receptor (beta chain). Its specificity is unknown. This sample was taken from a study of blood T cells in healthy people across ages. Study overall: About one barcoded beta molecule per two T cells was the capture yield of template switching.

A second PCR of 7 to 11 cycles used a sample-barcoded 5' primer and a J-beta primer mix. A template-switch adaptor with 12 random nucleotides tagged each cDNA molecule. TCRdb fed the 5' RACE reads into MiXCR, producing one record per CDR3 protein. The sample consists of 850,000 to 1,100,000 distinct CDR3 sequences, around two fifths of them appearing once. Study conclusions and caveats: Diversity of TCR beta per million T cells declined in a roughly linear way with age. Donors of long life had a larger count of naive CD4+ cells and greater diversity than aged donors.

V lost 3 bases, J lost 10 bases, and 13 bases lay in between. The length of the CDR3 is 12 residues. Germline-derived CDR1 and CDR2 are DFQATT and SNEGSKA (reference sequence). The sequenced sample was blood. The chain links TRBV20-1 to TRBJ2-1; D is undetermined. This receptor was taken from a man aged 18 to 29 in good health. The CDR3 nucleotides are TGCAGTGCTAGGGGTACTCCGATGGAGCAGTTCTTC. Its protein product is CSARGTPMEQFF.